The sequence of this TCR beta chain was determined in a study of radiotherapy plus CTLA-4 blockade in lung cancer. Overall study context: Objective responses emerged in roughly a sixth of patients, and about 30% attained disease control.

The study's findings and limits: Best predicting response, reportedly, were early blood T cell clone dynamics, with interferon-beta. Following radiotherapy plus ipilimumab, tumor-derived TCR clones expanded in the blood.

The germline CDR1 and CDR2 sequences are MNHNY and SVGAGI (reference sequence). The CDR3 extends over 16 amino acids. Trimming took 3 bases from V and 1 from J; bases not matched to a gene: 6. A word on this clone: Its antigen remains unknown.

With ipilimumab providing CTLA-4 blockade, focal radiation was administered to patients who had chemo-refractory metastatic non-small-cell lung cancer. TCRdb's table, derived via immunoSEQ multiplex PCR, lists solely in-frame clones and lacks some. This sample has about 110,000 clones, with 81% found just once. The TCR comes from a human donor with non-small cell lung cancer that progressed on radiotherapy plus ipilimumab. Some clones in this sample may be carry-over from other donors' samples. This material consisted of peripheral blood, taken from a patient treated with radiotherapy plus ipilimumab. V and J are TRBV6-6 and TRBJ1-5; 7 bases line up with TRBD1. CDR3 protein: CASSYPGQVSNQPQHF. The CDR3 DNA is TGTGCCAGCAGTTATCCCGGACAGGTGAGCAATCAGCCCCAGCATTTT.